This T cell receptor (beta chain) was captured by sequencing in a study of blood T cell repertoires in COVID-19 (dated by TCRdb to 2019 to 2021). For the wider study: The collaborator samples originated in the United States, Italy and Spain and spanned the acute and convalescent phases of COVID-19. The material from the prospective study consisted of cDNA or gDNA derived from T cells, B-cell-depleted T cells, or PBMCs. Deeply sampled blood TCRbeta repertoires from subjects exposed to, actively infected with, or recovered from COVID-19 were included in the dataset. The repertoires were released in a freely available public database intended as a resource for research on the immune response to SARS-CoV-2. Samples were obtained from the ongoing ImmuneRACE study (first 160 participants) and from 1,200 or so subjects provided by 6 global collaborators. Nearly every sample came with metadata listing a de-identified subject ID, COVID-19 status, age in years and sex. Where available, HLA class I and class II types were obtained from metadata supplied by the sample provider rather than from assay-based typing. Here is what the overall study found, with its caveats: Clinical and demographic metadata were provided uncurated, with the amount varying by source and participant.

Collaborating institutions collected whole blood in K2EDTA tubes following their own protocols. Collaborator samples were shipped for TCRbeta analysis as frozen whole blood, isolated PBMCs, or DNA extracted from either sample type. The immunoSEQ Assay, a bias-controlled multiplex PCR, was used to amplify TCRbeta CDR3 regions from genomic DNA. The paper's data handling went like this. Within the assay, amplification of reference gene primers was used to estimate how many nucleated cells each sample contained. Sequence reads were collapsed and filtered to measure the absolute abundance of every unique TCRbeta CDR3 rearrangement. For each sample, productive Simpson clonality was calculated by taking the square root of Simpson's diversity index across productive rearrangements. Not all clones reach the TCRdb copy of this immuneACCESS table, which keeps in-frame sequences only. Checked studies attribute under half of the gap to unresolved V genes and leave the rest unexplained. The V and J calls and clone size were taken over from that table, and D and trimming were inferred from the DNA. The sample yields about 240,000 clones; around 85% were counted once. Over 8% of the sample is taken by the ten largest.

To note about this clone: Its target antigen remains unknown. The sample holds no much larger clone one base away, and base qualities are not on file. The same CDR3 also results from other DNA sequences found in this sample.

Deletion took 4 bases off V and 0 bases off J, with a span of 10 bases between the germline ends. The CDR3 spans 14 residues, from the cysteine through the phenylalanine. The DNA shown is the 42-base CDR3, in frame from base 1. The germline V gene sets CDR1 to SGHRS and CDR2 to YFSETQ. This clonotype was obtained from a woman of 80 years or more with acute or convalescent COVID-19. The specimen sequenced was peripheral blood. The V and J genes are TRBV5-1 and TRBJ1-1; TRBD1 is a possible D gene, resting on 6 matching bases. The DNA is as follows: TGCGCCAGCAGCCTTACAGGGATGAACACTGAAGCTTTCTTT. This translates into CASSLTGMNTEAFF.